The entry that follows covers one T cell receptor (beta chain) sequence. The source of the sample is a study of T cell changes during pregnancy in multiple sclerosis. This CDR3 is 15 amino acids long. V dropped 7 bases and J dropped 8; count of bases not matched to a gene: 15. CDR1 is PRHDT, CDR2 FYEKMQ, per germline (reference sequence). Produced via immunoSEQ multiplex PCR; TCRdb's table is partial and in-frame only. The sample lists about 39,000 clones, 88% occurring once. The origin of this receptor is a female donor with multiple sclerosis, enrolled in a pregnancy study. The material was CD8+ T cells from peripheral blood mononuclear cells, obtained in the first trimester of pregnancy. V usage is TRBV13 and J usage is TRBJ1-2; TRBD1 aligns across 8 bases. In DNA, the CDR3 is TGTGCCAGCACGCCGGGGGACAGGAGCCTGGGGGGCTACACCTTC. Its protein is CASTPGDRSLGGYTF.